The next 21 T cell receptor beta chains were all read from a single sample in a study of blood T cell repertoires in COVID-19. Repertoires were generated with immunoSEQ multiplex PCR, while TCRdb's copy carries only in-frame clones and drops some. The sample lists 410,000 or so clones, around 91% occurring once. Input material: peripheral blood. The receptors here all came from a woman in her forties with COVID-19, enrolled during active disease.

This rearrangement joins TRBV10-3 to TRBJ1-1, with D possibly TRBD1 on 5 matching bases. Germline-derived CDR1 and CDR2 are ENHRY and SYGVKD. There are 17 residues in the CDR3. The germline V and J ends were trimmed by 0 bases and 1 base, with 15 bases remaining between them. CDR3 DNA sequence: TGTGCCATCAGTGAGTCTAGGGGCAGAGCTTCGAACACTGAAGCTTTCTTT. As protein: CAISESRGRASNTEAFF.

The chain recombines TRBV28 with TRBJ2-1; 11 positions match TRBD2. V shed 4 bases, J shed 2 bases, and the junction held 13 bases outside the gene matches. The CDR3 has 19 amino acids. The V gene's germline CDR1 is MDHEN and CDR2 SYDVKM. CDR3 residues: CASSSPDSGRAIAYNEQFF. CDR3 bases: TGTGCCAGCAGTTCCCCGGATAGCGGGAGGGCCATTGCCTACAATGAGCAGTTCTTC.

The chain carries TRBV20-1 and TRBJ2-7; TRBD1 might be the D (5 bases). Trimming stripped 3 bases from V and 4 bases from J, with 13 bases between. Looked up from germline, CDR1 is DFQATT and CDR2 is SNEGSKA (reference sequence). This CDR3 contains 13 residues. For the CDR3, the DNA is TGCAGTGCTAGTCGTGGGGCGATATACGAGCAGTACTTC. Translation gives CSASRGAIYEQYF.

This chain joins TRBV5-1 and TRBJ2-1, with TRBD1 identical over 9 bases. The trim removed 4 bases at V and 9 bases at J, leaving 11 bases unmatched. Germline V CDR1 and CDR2: SGHRS, YFSETQ. The CDR3 is 15 amino acids. CDR3 nucleotide sequence: TGCGCCAGCAGCACAATGACAGGGGGAAGTGGTGAGCAGTTCTTC. Amino acid sequence: CASSTMTGGSGEQFF.

In this sample, this clone turned up a few times. V gene TRBV6-2 or TRBV6-3 combines with J gene TRBJ1-6; no firm D call. Germline CDR1 MNHEY, CDR2 SVGEGT. The CDR3 length is 15 residues. Trimming shortened V by 5 bases and J by 6 bases, and 14 bases separated the two germline ends. CDR3 sequence (DNA): TGTGCCAGCAGTGACCGGACTGGACTTAATTCACCCCTCCACTTT. This encodes CASSDRTGLNSPLHF.

CDR3 protein: CASSLQQGTEAFF. The CDR3 DNA follows: TGTGCCAGCAGCTTGCAACAGGGCACTGAAGCTTTCTTT. This chain links TRBV5-4 with TRBJ1-1, with D maybe TRBD1 (6 bases). There are 13 residues in the CDR3. The germline CDR1 and CDR2 sequences are SGHNT and YYREEE (reference sequence). V lost 1 base, J lost 4 bases, and 8 bases lay in between.

This clone was counted a single time. The chain uses TRBV28 and TRBJ2-3, with 7 bases identical to TRBD1. J gave up 9 bases and V 7 bases, and 7 bases lay outside the gene matches. This CDR3 comprises 12 residues. Looked up from germline, CDR1 is MDHEN and CDR2 is SYDVKM. In DNA form, the CDR3 reads TGTGCCAGCACCATCACAGGGGAGACGCAGTATTTT. Protein sequence: CASTITGETQYF.

A note on this clone: One end of the junction fails to match germline, which may point to a read error. V gene TRBV30 combines with J gene TRBJ1-2; D ambiguous. The germline V gene has CDR1 GTSNPN and CDR2 SVGIG (reference sequence). The CDR3 has 12 residues. The chain's CDR3 is CAWSATNSGYTF. The CDR3, as DNA: TGTGCCTGGAGTGCTACGAACTCTGGCTACACCTTC.

The V call is TRBV9, the J call TRBJ1-2; D is possibly TRBD1 (5 bases). This CDR3 has 15 amino acids. The V gene lost 1 base and the J gene lost 4 bases, with 14 bases spanning the gap. CDR1 and CDR2 from the germline V gene are SGDLS and YYNGEE. The chain's CDR3 is CASSVNPGWGYGYTF. The CDR3 region has the DNA TGTGCCAGCAGCGTAAATCCAGGGTGGGGCTATGGCTACACCTTC.

V gene TRBV19 combines with J gene TRBJ2-1, with a tentative D call TRBD1 (5 bases). V was pared by 6 bases and J by 3 bases, with 6 bases between. The CDR3 is 12 residues long. CDR1 and CDR2 (germline): LNHDA, SQIVND (reference sequence). The CDR3 protein is CASSRDYNEQFF. The CDR3 DNA follows: TGTGCCAGTAGCAGGGACTACAATGAGCAGTTCTTC.

This clone was detected a few times. The V and J genes are TRBV7-3 and TRBJ2-3; TRBD1 matches at 9 bases. CDR3 length: 14 amino acids. Trimming cost V 1 base and J 4 bases; bases outside gene matches: 0. The germline CDR1 and CDR2 sequences are SGHTA and FQGTGA. Written as DNA, the CDR3 is TGTGCCAGCAGCTTAAGACAGGGGGCAGATACGCAGTATTTT. Translating it yields CASSLRQGADTQYF.

Points on this clone: Different DNA sequences within this sample yield the same CDR3. V is TRBV4-3 and J is TRBJ2-7; D perhaps matches TRBD2 (6 bases). V lost 0 bases, J lost 0 bases, and 12 bases lay in between. This CDR3 has 16 amino acids. Per germline, CDR1 LGHNA and CDR2 YSLEER. The CDR3 coding sequence is TGCGCCAGCAGCCAAGAAGGAGGGGCGGGCTCCTACGAGCAGTACTTC. Its translation is CASSQEGGAGSYEQYF.

This chain uses TRBV6-5 with TRBJ1-2, with a tentative D call TRBD1 (6 bases). V lost 6 bases and J 8 bases, leaving 19 bases between the germline ends. CDR1 and CDR2 from the germline V gene are MNHEY and SVGAGI. CDR3 length equals 14 residues. CDR3 residues: CASRAQGRSGGYTF. The CDR3 coding sequence is TGTGCCAGCAGGGCCCAGGGGCGTTCGGGAGGCTACACCTTC.

The J gene is TRBJ1-2, the V gene TRBV10-3; 11 bases match TRBD1. The trim removed 2 bases at V and 6 bases at J, leaving 11 bases unmatched. This CDR3 spans 17 amino acids. From germline, CDR1 is ENHRY and CDR2 SYGVKD. The CDR3 nucleotides read TGTGCCATCAGTGAGCCCCCAGGACAGGGGGCGAAGGATGGCTACACCTTC. Encoded protein: CAISEPPGQGAKDGYTF.

The chain carries TRBV5-1 and TRBJ2-5, with D uncertain. CDR1 and CDR2 from the germline V gene are SGHRS and YFSETQ. V dropped 2 bases and J dropped 2 bases, with 10 bases sitting between them. CDR3 length equals 14 residues. The CDR3 DNA follows: TGCGCCAGCAGCTTTCGCAGAACACAAGAGACCCAGTACTTC. This gives the protein CASSFRRTQETQYF.

J is TRBJ1-1 and V is TRBV15, with D uncertain. Trimming removed 6 bases from V and 3 bases from J, with 11 bases in between. The CDR3 consists of 13 residues. Germline V gives CDR1 LNHNV, CDR2 YYDKDF (reference sequence). Here the CDR3 DNA reads TGTGCCACCAGTAGAAGCGGGGACACTGAAGCTTTCTTT. Translating gives CATSRSGDTEAFF.

CDR3 region: CASSWGTVNTEAFF. DNA of the CDR3: TGTGCCAGCAGTTGGGGGACAGTGAACACTGAAGCTTTCTTT. The chain employs TRBV28 and TRBJ1-1; 7 bases match TRBD1. CDR3 size: 14 residues. After removal of 4 bases from V and 0 bases from J, the junction contained 2 bases not matched to a gene. In germline, CDR1 is MDHEN, CDR2 SYDVKM.

V usage is TRBV6-2 or TRBV6-3 and J usage is TRBJ2-5, with 8 nucleotides matching TRBD1. The ends lost 6 bases at V and 7 bases at J; junction bases unmatched: 7. Germline V gives CDR1 MNHEY, CDR2 SVGEGT. The CDR3 covers 13 residues. The CDR3 region has the DNA TGTGCCAGCAGCCCCGGACAGGGCCGGACCCAGTACTTC. Translating it yields CASSPGQGRTQYF.

V is TRBV27 and J is TRBJ2-3; 14 bases map to TRBD2. Germline V gives CDR1 MNHEY, CDR2 SMNVEV (reference sequence). After removal of 5 bases from V and 3 bases from J, the junction contained 4 bases not matched to a gene. This CDR3 has 16 residues. The CDR3 nucleotides read TGTGCCAGCAGTCGACTAGCGGGAGGGCGTACAGATACGCAGTATTTT. Amino acid sequence: CASSRLAGGRTDTQYF.

The CDR3 DNA follows: TGTGCCAGCGGGGCCTACAAAGGTGTAACTGAAGCTTTCTTT. The encoded protein is CASGAYKGVTEAFF. The V and J genes are TRBV6-5 and TRBJ1-1, with D maybe TRBD1 (5 bases). CDR1 and CDR2 from the germline V gene are MNHEY and SVGAGI. V lost 8 bases and J 5 bases, leaving 18 bases between the germline ends. The CDR3 runs to 14 residues.

The chain links TRBV6-5 to TRBJ1-1, with TRBD1 matching 7 bases. The CDR3 has 12 residues. Per the germline V gene, CDR1 is MNHEY and CDR2 is SVGAGI. V was pared by 5 bases and J by 8 bases, with 5 bases of the junction left unmatched. The CDR3 region has the DNA TGTGCCAGCAGTATAGGGGGCGCAGAAGCTTTCTTT. Translating it yields CASSIGGAEAFF.